What follows are 16 T cell receptor beta chains derived from one specimen sequenced in a study of cytomegalovirus exposure and HLA in healthy donors. Amplification used 60 Vbeta primers and 13 Jbeta primers. The repertoire was sequenced with immunoSEQ multiplex PCR; TCRdb's copy has only in-frame clones and lacks some. The repertoire holds around 210,000 clones, with roughly 73% as singletons. Sequencing was carried out using PBMCs. These receptors all come from a boy aged 10-17 years in good health and CMV-seronegative.

This rearrangement joins TRBV30 to TRBJ2-1; TRBD1 matches at 8 bases. This CDR3 has 16 residues. The germline V gene encodes CDR1 GTSNPN and CDR2 SVGIG (reference sequence). V lost 4 bases to trimming and J lost 1 base; unmatched junction nucleotides: 9. CDR3 nucleotide sequence: TGTGCCTGGAACCCCCGGACAGGGAGGTCCTACAATGAGCAGTTCTTC. Its translation: CAWNPRTGRSYNEQFF.

The chain employs TRBV27 and TRBJ2-7; 9 bases match TRBD1. CDR1 is MNHEY and CDR2 is SMNVEV in the germline V gene (reference sequence). J gave up 4 bases and V 6 bases, and 10 bases lay outside the gene matches. This CDR3 has 15 amino acids. Here the CDR3 DNA reads TGTGCCAGCAGCCGACCGGGACAGGGATTATACGAGCAGTACTTC. Amino acids: CASSRPGQGLYEQYF.

As concerns this clone: This same CDR3 is encoded by further DNA sequences in the sample. The chain joins TRBV9 to TRBJ2-3, with 10 nucleotides matching TRBD2. The CDR3 has 16 residues. CDR1 is SGDLS and CDR2 is YYNGEE in the germline V gene. Losses at the gene ends were 0 bases for V and 4 bases for J; bases not matched to a gene: 5. The CDR3 DNA is TGTGCCAGCAGCGTAGGGGCTAGCGGGGGCTCAGATACGCAGTATTTT. The encoded protein is CASSVGASGGSDTQYF.

The chain couples TRBV7-7 to TRBJ2-5, with TRBD2 matching 8 bases. Trimming took 10 bases from V and 4 from J; bases not matched to a gene: 5. Germline V gene data show CDR1 as SSHAT and CDR2 as FNYEAQ (reference sequence). There are 12 residues in the CDR3. The CDR3 DNA follows: TGTGCCAACTCCGGGGGGGCAGAGACCCAGTACTTC. It is translated as CANSGGAETQYF.

The chain has TRBV7-9 and TRBJ1-4, with D tentatively TRBD1 (6 bases). The CDR3 totals 17 residues. V dropped 3 bases and J dropped 4 bases, with 18 bases sitting between them. Germline CDR1 is SEHNR and CDR2 is FQNEAQ (reference sequence). The DNA of the CDR3 is TGTGCCAGCAGCTTGACCGTGGGGGCAGGCATTAATGAAAAACTGTTTTTT. Its translation is CASSLTVGAGINEKLFF.

This clone was seen only a few times. The V gene is TRBV7-6, the J gene TRBJ1-1; 7 nucleotides align to TRBD1. The V gene end was trimmed by 3 bases and the J gene end by 5 bases; junction bases not matched to a gene: 3. This CDR3 comprises 13 residues. The germline gives CDR1 SGHVS, CDR2 FNYEAQ. CDR3 DNA: TGTGCCAGCAGCTTCCAGGGGGGAACTGAAGCTTTCTTT. As protein: CASSFQGGTEAFF.

Remarks on this clone: This CDR3 is also generated by other DNA sequences in the sample. The chain combines TRBV11-3 with TRBJ2-7; 11 nucleotides line up with TRBD2. CDR3 length: 15 residues. V lost 2 bases to trimming and J lost 0 bases; unmatched junction nucleotides: 0. The germline V gene has CDR1 SGHNT and CDR2 YENEEA. CDR3 sequence: CASSLTSGGSYEQYF. In nucleotides, the CDR3 is TGTGCCAGCAGCTTAACTAGCGGGGGCTCCTACGAGCAGTACTTC.

The chain links TRBV10-3 to TRBJ2-7; 7 positions match TRBD2. J was trimmed by 6 bases and V by 0 bases; bases with no gene match: 5. Germline V gene lookup returns CDR1 ENHRY and CDR2 SYGVKD. The CDR3 totals 14 residues. The CDR3: CAISESRGSSEQYF. In DNA, the CDR3 is TGTGCCATCAGTGAGTCGCGCGGGAGCTCCGAGCAGTACTTC.

The chain couples TRBV7-2 to TRBJ1-5; 10 positions match TRBD1. CDR3 size: 18 residues. The V and J ends lost 5 bases and 2 bases, in that order; junction bases with no gene match: 12. Germline CDR1 is SGHTA and CDR2 is FQGNSA. The CDR3 sequence is CASSHRDRGRRGNQPQHF. As DNA, the CDR3 is TGTGCCAGCAGCCACCGGGACAGGGGTCGTCGGGGCAATCAGCCCCAGCATTTT.

This chain links TRBV7-3 with TRBJ1-1, with D perhaps TRBD1 (5 bases). The CDR3 sequence is 14 residues long. V was clipped by 3 bases and J by 4 bases, with 12 bases between them. Germline V CDR1 and CDR2: SGHTA, FQGTGA. The CDR3 bases are TGTGCCAGCAGCTTTCAGGGTGGGTTCACTGAAGCTTTCTTT. This encodes CASSFQGGFTEAFF.

This rearrangement joins TRBV7-9 to TRBJ2-3; D unresolved. The CDR3 sequence is 14 residues long. From germline, CDR1 is SEHNR and CDR2 FQNEAQ (reference sequence). V was shortened by 5 bases and J by 1 base, with 10 bases between the two germline ends. Written as DNA, the CDR3 is TGTGCCAGCAGCAAAAGTACAGGCACAGATACGCAGTATTTT. Its protein is CASSKSTGTDTQYF.

This chain connects TRBV27 to TRBJ2-7; a possible D gene is TRBD1 (6 bases). The germline V and J ends were trimmed by 5 bases and 9 bases, with 23 bases remaining between them. CDR1 is MNHEY and CDR2 is SMNVEV in the germline V gene (reference sequence). The CDR3 length is 15 residues. This chain's CDR3 is CASSLDRKTPLRQYF. The CDR3 DNA is TGTGCCAGCAGTCTGGACAGAAAAACCCCGCTGCGGCAGTACTTC.

Details on this clone: The junction differs from germline at one of its ends, possibly a read error. This sequence joins TRBV7-7 and TRBJ2-7, with 7 bases identical to TRBD1. Per the germline V gene, CDR1 is SSHAT and CDR2 is FNYEAQ (reference sequence). The CDR3 length is 15 residues. The DNA for the CDR3 is TGTGCTAGCAGACCTGACAGGGTGATTTCCTACGAGCAGTACTTC. As protein: CASRPDRVISYEQYF.

This clone was counted once. This chain links TRBV19 with TRBJ1-6; TRBD1 matches at 7 bases. The CDR3 spans 15 residues. CDR1 and CDR2 from the germline V gene are LNHDA and SQIVND (reference sequence). Trimming took 1 base from V and 7 from J; bases not matched to a gene: 4. For the CDR3, the DNA is TGTGCCAGTAGTATAGGAGGGGACAGAAATTCACCCCTCCACTTT. Translating it yields CASSIGGDRNSPLHF.

V is TRBV6-6 and J is TRBJ1-2, with D tentatively TRBD1 (6 bases). The ends were cut back, 6 bases at V and 3 bases at J, with 17 bases in the middle. Germline-derived CDR1 and CDR2 are MNHNY and SVGAGI (reference sequence). The CDR3 contains 15 residues. The DNA for the CDR3 is TGTGCCAGCAGCCCAACCCCCGGGACATACTATGGCTACACCTTC. Translating it yields CASSPTPGTYYGYTF.

In nucleotides, the CDR3 is TGTGCCATCAGTGAGTCGACGGCTAGCGGGAGACACAATGAGCAGTTCTTC. Translated, it gives CAISESTASGRHNEQFF. The V gene is TRBV10-3, the J gene TRBJ2-1; 10 nucleotides line up with TRBD2. V gave up 0 bases and J gave up 5 bases; unmatched junction bases: 7. The CDR3 loop spans 17 amino acids. Germline-derived CDR1 and CDR2 are ENHRY and SYGVKD.